These 9 T cell receptor beta chains were sequenced from one sample in a study of blood T cell repertoires in COVID-19. Repertoires were generated with immunoSEQ multiplex PCR, while TCRdb's copy carries only in-frame clones and drops some. The sample holds 260,000 or so clones, nearly 90% seen once. Sample: peripheral blood. These receptors were obtained from a man aged 18 to 29 with active or convalescent COVID-19.

The chain carries TRBV27 and TRBJ1-6; D is unclear. The V end lost 7 bases, the J end lost 2 bases, and 21 bases lay between the germline ends. The germline V gene encodes CDR1 MNHEY and CDR2 SMNVEV (reference sequence). The CDR3 extends over 18 amino acids. The CDR3 region is CASNPSRDPSTYNSPLHF. CDR3 in DNA: TGTGCCAGCAACCCATCCCGGGATCCAAGCACCTATAATTCACCCCTCCACTTT.

This chain connects TRBV5-4 to TRBJ2-7, with D maybe TRBD1 (5 bases). Germline-derived CDR1 and CDR2 are SGHNT and YYREEE (reference sequence). The CDR3 runs 14 residues. V was shortened by 3 bases and J by 3 bases, with 13 bases between the two germline ends. CDR3 sequence reads: CASSSQTGSYEQYF. CDR3 coding DNA: TGTGCCAGCAGCTCCCAAACAGGCAGCTACGAGCAGTACTTC.

The J gene is TRBJ1-2, the V gene TRBV4-3; D gene ambiguous. This CDR3 is built from 14 residues. V dropped 1 base and J dropped 3 bases, with 9 bases sitting between them. Germline values: CDR1 LGHNA, CDR2 YSLEER. The CDR3 DNA reads as TGCGCCAGCAGCCAAGCGGGGTTCGACTATGGCTACACCTTC. It is translated as CASSQAGFDYGYTF.

The rearrangement joins TRBV21-1 to TRBJ2-7; the table calls TRBD2, which could not be checked here. TRBV21-1 is annotated as a pseudogene. CDR3 length equals 17 residues. CDR3 nucleotides: TGTGCCAGCAGCAAGCTCCTACTAGCGGGCTACCACTACGAGCAGTACTTC. It specifies CASSKLLLAGYHYEQYF.

Only one count was recorded for this clone. The chain couples TRBV20-1 to TRBJ2-1; D perhaps matches TRBD1 (6 bases). Per the germline V gene, CDR1 is DFQATT and CDR2 is SNEGSKA (reference sequence). CDR3 length equals 16 residues. Trimming left V 6 bases short and J 0 bases short, with 18 bases between. The CDR3 coding sequence is TGCAGTGCCAGTATTCTAACAGGGAACTCCTACAATGAGCAGTTCTTC. Translated: CSASILTGNSYNEQFF.

This sequence joins TRBV5-4 and TRBJ2-5, with D unresolved. The CDR3 totals 13 residues. CDR1 SGHNT and CDR2 YYREEE come from the germline V gene (reference sequence). Trimming removed 0 bases from V and 7 bases from J, with 10 bases in between. The CDR3 region has the DNA TGTGCCAGCAGCTTGGGAGGCGAAGGGACCCAGTACTTC. Translating gives CASSLGGEGTQYF.

This chain uses TRBV6-1 with TRBJ1-6; D is unclear. The V end lost 3 bases, the J end lost 10 bases, and 16 bases lay between the germline ends. The CDR3 consists of 15 residues. Germline V gives CDR1 MNHNS, CDR2 SASEGT. The CDR3 spells CASSDTFALESPLHF. The CDR3 nucleotides read TGTGCCAGCAGTGACACTTTCGCTCTAGAATCACCCCTCCACTTT.

The rearrangement joins TRBV23-1 to TRBJ2-3; 7 positions match TRBD1. TRBV23-1 is flagged as an ORF with uncertain function. V lost 3 bases and J lost 7; bases outside the gene matches: 13. CDR3 size: 16 residues. Here the CDR3 reads CASSQSRDRDTHTQYF. In nucleotides, the CDR3 is TGCGCCAGCAGTCAGTCCCGGGACAGAGACACCCATACGCAGTATTTT.

The chain has TRBV28 and TRBJ2-6, with D possibly TRBD1 on 6 matching bases. The CDR3 runs to 17 residues. With 5 bases removed from V and 2 bases from J, the gap between germline ends came to 16 bases. Looked up from germline, CDR1 is MDHEN and CDR2 is SYDVKM. This CDR3 is CASSTRTGTPGANVLTF. The CDR3, as DNA: TGTGCCAGCAGTACTAGAACAGGGACCCCTGGGGCCAACGTCCTGACTTTC.